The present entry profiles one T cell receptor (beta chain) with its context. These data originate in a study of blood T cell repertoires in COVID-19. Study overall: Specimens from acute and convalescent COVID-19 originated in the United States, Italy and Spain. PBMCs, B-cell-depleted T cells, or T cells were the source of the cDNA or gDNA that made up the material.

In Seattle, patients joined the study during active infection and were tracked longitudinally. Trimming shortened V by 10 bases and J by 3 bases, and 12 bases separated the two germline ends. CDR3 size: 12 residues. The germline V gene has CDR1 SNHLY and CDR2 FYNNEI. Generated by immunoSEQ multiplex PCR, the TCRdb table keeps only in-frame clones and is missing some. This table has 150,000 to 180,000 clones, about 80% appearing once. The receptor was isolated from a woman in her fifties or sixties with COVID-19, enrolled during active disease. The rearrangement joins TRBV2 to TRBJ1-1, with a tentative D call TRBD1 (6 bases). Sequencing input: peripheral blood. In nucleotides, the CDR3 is TGTGCCATACAGGGTGAGGACACTGAAGCTTTCTTT. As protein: CAIQGEDTEAFF. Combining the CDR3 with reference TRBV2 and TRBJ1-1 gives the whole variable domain EPEVTQTPSHQVTQMGQEVILRCVPISNHLYFYWYRQILGQKVEFLVSFYNNEISEKSEIFDDQFSVERPDGSNFTLKIRSTKLEDSAMYFCAIQGEDTEAFFGQGTRLTVV.